This passage covers 23 T cell receptor beta chains from one sample sequenced in a study of radiation and T cells in renal cell carcinoma. Sequencing was performed with immunoSEQ multiplex PCR; in TCRdb, only in-frame clones are kept and a portion is missing. The sample gives tens of thousands of clones, about 80% of which show up once; around 6.8% is in the top ten. Specified time point: blood 4 weeks post-SBRT, at nephrectomy. Noted treatment: 15 Gy SBRT to primary tumor, nephrectomy 4 weeks later. The input for sequencing was blood, taken from a patient whose treatment included radiotherapy and nephrectomy. These receptors were obtained from a man in his 60s with renal cell carcinoma.

CDR3 sequence reads: CASSWFRGSDTQYF. DNA of the CDR3: TGTGCCAGCAGCTGGTTCAGGGGTTCAGATACGCAGTATTTT. J is TRBJ2-3 and V is TRBV6-5; maybe TRBD1 (6 bases). Germline V gene lookup returns CDR1 MNHEY and CDR2 SVGAGI. V was trimmed by 6 bases and J by 4 bases, leaving 14 bases between them. The CDR3 is 14 residues long.

The CDR3 region is CASSLFGTGNNSPLHF. DNA for the CDR3: TGTGCCAGCAGCTTATTCGGGACAGGAAACAATTCACCCCTCCACTTT. The rearrangement links TRBV7-9 to TRBJ1-6, with 8 bases matching TRBD1. The CDR3 spans 16 residues. Germline V lookup: CDR1 SEHNR, CDR2 FQNEAQ (reference sequence). J lost 7 bases, V lost 2 bases, and 7 bases had no gene match.

The chain couples TRBV6-6 to TRBJ1-1, with 7 bases identical to TRBD1. The CDR3 extends over 13 amino acids. CDR1 is MNHNY, CDR2 SVGAGI, per germline (reference sequence). The V segment lost 5 bases and the J segment 10 bases; nucleotides outside the gene matches: 10. This CDR3 is CASSPVEGAGAFF. The DNA of the CDR3 is TGTGCCAGCAGTCCCGTCGAGGGGGCCGGAGCTTTCTTT.

V and J are TRBV29-1 and TRBJ2-1, with D maybe TRBD2 (6 bases). Trimming left V 3 bases short and J 12 bases short, with 12 bases between. The CDR3 loop spans 11 amino acids. The germline V gene has CDR1 SQVTM and CDR2 ANQGSEA. This CDR3 reads CSVDNVAAQFF. CDR3 nucleotide sequence: TGCAGCGTTGATAACGTAGCGGCGCAGTTCTTC.

The chain's CDR3 is CASSLRQGLGYEQYV. The CDR3 DNA is TGTGCCAGCAGCCTTAGACAGGGCTTGGGCTACGAGCAGTACGTC. This sequence joins TRBV11-3 and TRBJ2-7; 7 bases agree with TRBD1. Germline lookup yields CDR1 SGHNT and CDR2 YENEEA. The V segment lost 5 bases and the J segment 3 bases; nucleotides outside the gene matches: 10. The CDR3 totals 15 residues.

The chain recombines TRBV10-1 with TRBJ2-2, with 8 bases identical to TRBD1. Germline V gives CDR1 WNHNN, CDR2 SYGVQD (reference sequence). The ends lost 3 bases at V and 1 base at J; junction bases unmatched: 4. The CDR3 covers 16 residues. The CDR3 loop is CASSDRGRENTGELFF. CDR3 sequence (DNA): TGCGCCAGCAGTGACAGGGGGCGTGAGAACACCGGGGAGCTGTTTTTT.

The chain's CDR3 is CASSPLRQGEQFF. The CDR3 nucleotides read TGTGCCAGCAGTCCACTCCGGCAGGGTGAGCAGTTCTTC. This chain links TRBV27 with TRBJ2-1; tentative D call: TRBD1 (5 bases). CDR1 is MNHEY, CDR2 SMNVEV, per germline (reference sequence). This CDR3 has 13 residues. V was cut by 5 bases and J by 9 bases, with 14 bases left in between.

The V gene is TRBV6-5, the J gene TRBJ1-1; D is perhaps TRBD1 (5 bases). The CDR3 covers 16 residues. CDR1 and CDR2 from the germline V gene are MNHEY and SVGAGI. V lost 4 bases to trimming and J lost 4 bases, with 19 bases between them. Here the CDR3 reads CASSSGLTGGGTEAFF. The DNA of the CDR3 is TGTGCCAGCAGTTCGGGGCTGACGGGGGGGGGCACTGAAGCTTTCTTT.

This clone came up once. The V and J genes are TRBV7-6 and TRBJ2-7; D not resolved. V lost 5 bases and J 5 bases, leaving 13 bases between the germline ends. From germline, CDR1 is SGHVS and CDR2 FNYEAQ. This CDR3 region has 13 residues. CDR3 residues: CASSPFSAHEQYF. CDR3 bases: TGTGCCAGCAGCCCCTTCTCTGCCCACGAGCAGTACTTC.

The CDR3 DNA reads as TGTGCCAGCCAACGAGATAGCGGGAGAAGCGAGACCCAGTACTTC. Translating it yields CASQRDSGRSETQYF. The rearrangement uses TRBV5-4 and TRBJ2-5; TRBD2 agrees at 9 bases. Germline V lookup: CDR1 SGHNT, CDR2 YYREEE (reference sequence). The J segment lost 5 bases and the V segment lost 7 bases, leaving 12 bases of the junction unmatched. The CDR3 is 15 residues long.

This clone was counted only a few times. The genes are TRBV30 and TRBJ1-1, with unresolved D. The CDR3 contains 13 residues. Germline assignment: CDR1 GTSNPN and CDR2 SVGIG (reference sequence). The V and J ends lost 1 base and 2 bases respectively, with 8 bases between them. CDR3: CAWSGRLNTEAFF. Written as DNA, the CDR3 is TGTGCCTGGAGTGGCAGGCTCAACACTGAAGCTTTCTTT. Full variable domain (outside the CDR3, taken from reference TRBV30 and TRBJ1-1): SQTIHQWPATLVQPVGSPLSLECTVEGTSNPNLYWYRQAAGRGLQLLFYSVGIGQISSEVPQNLSASRPQDRQFILSSKKLLLSDSGFYLCAWSGRLNTEAFFGQGTRLTVV.

J is TRBJ2-1 and V is TRBV19; tentatively, D is TRBD2 (6 bases). V was trimmed by 6 bases and J by 3 bases, leaving 12 bases between them. Germline assignment: CDR1 LNHDA and CDR2 SQIVND (reference sequence). CDR3 size: 14 residues. CDR3 bases: TGTGCCAGTAGCTCAGGGACTGTCTACAATGAGCAGTTCTTC. Translating gives CASSSGTVYNEQFF. The whole variable domain, filled in from reference TRBV19 and TRBJ2-1, reads DGGITQSPKYLFRKEGQNVTLSCEQNLNHDAMYWYRQDPGQGLRLIYYSQIVNDFQKGDIAEGYSVSREKKESFPLTVTSAQKNPTAFYLCASSSGTVYNEQFFGPGTRLTVL.

The rearrangement links TRBV7-2 to TRBJ2-5; TRBD2 is a possible D gene (6 bases). The CDR3 consists of 15 residues. Trimming shortened V by 2 bases and J by 5 bases, and 15 bases separated the two germline ends. Germline V gives CDR1 SGHTA, CDR2 FQGNSA. The CDR3 loop is CASSLRGPRGETQYF. The CDR3 coding sequence is TGTGCCAGCAGCTTAAGGGGCCCCCGGGGGGAGACCCAGTACTTC.

This clone was detected only a few times. The chain is built from TRBV7-9 and TRBJ1-5; D is unresolved. This CDR3 contains 13 residues. V was clipped by 1 base and J by 5 bases, with 6 bases between them. CDR1 is SEHNR, CDR2 FQNEAQ, per germline (reference sequence). The CDR3 DNA is TGTGCCAGCAGCTTAGGAGGGCATCAGCCCCAGCATTTT. Translation: CASSLGGHQPQHF.

J is TRBJ2-5 and V is TRBV7-8; 9 bases agree with TRBD1. CDR1 SGHVS and CDR2 FQNEAQ come from the germline V gene. Trimming took 5 bases from V and 3 from J; bases not matched to a gene: 7. The CDR3 has 15 residues. The CDR3: CASSQDRGTEETQYF. Written as DNA, the CDR3 is TGTGCCAGCAGCCAAGACAGGGGGACGGAAGAGACCCAGTACTTC.

This clone was recorded a few times. The chain combines TRBV7-8 with TRBJ2-6, with 7 bases fitting TRBD1. This CDR3 comprises 14 residues. CDR1 SGHVS and CDR2 FQNEAQ come from the germline V gene. V was clipped by 1 base and J by 9 bases; unmatched bases: 3. The CDR3 spells CASSLGRTGNVLTF. CDR3 DNA: TGTGCCAGCAGCTTAGGGAGGACAGGCAACGTCCTGACTTTC.

The rearrangement links TRBV25-1 to TRBJ1-4, with D perhaps matching TRBD1 (6 bases). This CDR3 has 16 residues. The V end was cut by 10 bases, the J end by 3 bases, with 21 bases between. Per the germline V gene, CDR1 is MGHDK and CDR2 is SYGVNS. CDR3 protein: CATRKGGTPSNEKLFF. As DNA, the CDR3 is TGTGCCACTCGAAAGGGGGGAACCCCCTCTAATGAAAAACTGTTTTTT.

V is TRBV5-4 and J is TRBJ2-7; 13 bases are shared with TRBD2. The germline V gene has CDR1 SGHNT and CDR2 YYREEE (reference sequence). V was pared by 5 bases and J by 3 bases, with 11 bases of the junction left unmatched. The CDR3 contains 17 residues. In DNA form, the CDR3 reads TGTGCCAGCAGGGGAGGGACTAGCGGGGCGATACACTACGAGCAGTACTTC. Its protein product is CASRGGTSGAIHYEQYF.

V gene TRBV19 combines with J gene TRBJ2-2; D is possibly TRBD1 (6 bases). Trimming took 6 bases from V and 0 from J, leaving 14 bases between them. The germline gives CDR1 LNHDA, CDR2 SQIVND (reference sequence). CDR3 length equals 16 residues. The CDR3 DNA reads TGTGCCAGTAGCGTTACAGGGCCTGCGAACACCGGGGAGCTGTTTTTT. It translates to CASSVTGPANTGELFF.

V usage is TRBV6-1 and J usage is TRBJ2-7; 8 positions match TRBD2. Germline V gives CDR1 MNHNS, CDR2 SASEGT. J was trimmed by 2 bases and V by 5 bases; bases with no gene match: 8. This CDR3 spans 15 amino acids. CDR3 coding DNA: TGTGCCAGCAGTCCCGGGAGGGGAGCCGCCTACGAGCAGTACGTC. This codes for CASSPGRGAAYEQYV.

This chain uses TRBV12-5 with TRBJ1-3; weak D call: TRBD1 (5 bases). The CDR3 is made up of 14 amino acids. V was pared by 3 bases and J by 4 bases, with 10 bases between. Germline-derived CDR1 and CDR2 are LGHNT and FRNRAP. This CDR3 is CASGLGTDGNTIYF. In DNA, the CDR3 is TGTGCTAGTGGTTTAGGGACGGACGGAAACACCATATATTTT.

This rearrangement joins TRBV7-3 to TRBJ2-3; TRBD2 matches at 9 bases. Germline values: CDR1 SGHTA, CDR2 FQGTGA. The CDR3 is made up of 15 amino acids. The trim removed 6 bases at V and 4 bases at J, leaving 8 bases unmatched. The CDR3 DNA is TGTGCCAGCAGTACGAAAGCGGGAGGCCCAGATACGCAGTATTTT. Translated: CASSTKAGGPDTQYF.

The chain links TRBV19 to TRBJ2-7; a weak D match, TRBD2 (7 bases). The CDR3 contains 17 residues. Trimming removed 4 bases at V and 1 base at J, with 20 bases between. CDR1 and CDR2 (germline): LNHDA, SQIVND (reference sequence). The CDR3 reads CASSSYTGGASSYEQYF. The CDR3 nucleotides are TGTGCCAGTAGTAGCTATACGGGGGGCGCGAGTTCCTACGAGCAGTACTTC. The whole variable domain, filled in from reference TRBV19 and TRBJ2-7, reads DGGITQSPKYLFRKEGQNVTLSCEQNLNHDAMYWYRQDPGQGLRLIYYSQIVNDFQKGDIAEGYSVSREKKESFPLTVTSAQKNPTAFYLCASSSYTGGASSYEQYFGPGTRLTVT.